The T cell receptor beta chain described here comes from a study of blood T cell repertoires in COVID-19. Study summary: Acute and convalescent COVID-19 samples came from the United States, Italy and Spain.

The junction had 10 bases not matched to a gene; V was cut back by 10 bases and J by 6 bases. Germline-derived CDR1 and CDR2 are MNHEY and SVGAGI. The CDR3 has 14 amino acids. This clone was observed a few times. Per the study methods: Estimates of nucleated cell counts were drawn from the amplification of reference gene primers. Generated by immunoSEQ multiplex PCR, the TCRdb table keeps only in-frame clones and is missing some. V and J calls and clone size come straight from that table; D and trimming were deduced from the DNA. This sample yields about 270,000 clones, of which about nine tenths are seen a single time; around 8.8% belongs to the top ten.

The chain links TRBV6-5 to TRBJ2-2; 8 bases are shared with TRBD2. The sequence was obtained from a middle-aged man with active or convalescent COVID-19. Sequencing input: peripheral blood. The DNA of the CDR3 is TGTGCCACCGGGAGGGCGAAATCTTCCGGGGAGCTGTTTTTT. This translates into CATGRAKSSGELFF.